One sample yielded the 11 T cell receptor beta chains listed below, sequenced in a study of cytomegalovirus exposure and HLA in healthy donors. The primer mix had 60 Vbeta and 13 Jbeta primers. Assay: immunoSEQ multiplex PCR; the TCRdb copy retains only in-frame clones and omits some. Its listing shows approximately 45,000 clones. Source material: PBMCs. These receptors originate from a woman aged 35 to 49 in good health and CMV-seronegative.

Here the CDR3 reads CASSLLSSGYGYTF. The CDR3 DNA is TGTGCCAGCAGTCTTCTCTCATCAGGCTATGGCTACACCTTC. The chain carries TRBV27 and TRBJ1-2; D unclear. Per germline, CDR1 MNHEY and CDR2 SMNVEV (reference sequence). The CDR3 covers 14 residues. Trimming removed 5 bases from V and 4 bases from J, with 14 bases in between.

The rearrangement links TRBV4-2 to TRBJ2-2; TRBD1 is a possible D gene (6 bases). The V end lost 4 bases, the J end lost 0 bases, and 15 bases lay between the germline ends. The CDR3 loop spans 17 amino acids. Germline V gene sequence: CDR1 LGHNA, CDR2 YNFKEQ. CDR3 DNA: TGTGCCAGCAGCCGTTCAGGACAGAGCACGAACACCGGGGAGCTGTTTTTT. This gives the protein CASSRSGQSTNTGELFF.

This sequence joins TRBV2 and TRBJ2-1; 9 bases are a match to TRBD2. This CDR3 comprises 15 residues. V dropped 5 bases and J dropped 6; count of bases not matched to a gene: 8. CDR1 is SNHLY and CDR2 is FYNNEI in the germline V gene. CDR3 region: CASSPQAGGINEQFF. DNA of the CDR3: TGTGCCAGCAGTCCACAGGCGGGAGGGATCAATGAGCAGTTCTTC.

The chain carries TRBV10-3 and TRBJ2-5, with 11 positions matching TRBD1. This CDR3 is built from 15 residues. V lost 5 bases to trimming and J lost 4 bases; unmatched junction nucleotides: 6. Germline values: CDR1 ENHRY, CDR2 SYGVKD. The CDR3 DNA is TGTGCCATCAGTACCGGACAGGGGGCACGAGAGACCCAGTACTTC. Protein product: CAISTGQGARETQYF.

This sequence joins TRBV7-9 and TRBJ1-2; D not certain. The CDR3 consists of 12 residues. The germline V gene encodes CDR1 SEHNR and CDR2 FQNEAQ (reference sequence). Trimming removed 1 base from V and 8 bases from J, with 8 bases in between. The CDR3 DNA follows: TGTGCCAGCAGCTTAGTTGCGGCGGGCTACACCTTC. Protein sequence: CASSLVAAGYTF.

Concerning this clone itself: One end of the junction fails to match germline, which may point to a read error. The chain recombines TRBV7-7 with TRBJ2-7, with D possibly being TRBD2 (6 bases). The CDR3 is made up of 13 amino acids. The germline V gene encodes CDR1 SSHAT and CDR2 FNYEAQ (reference sequence). Here the CDR3 reads CASSASGDGEQYF. The CDR3 DNA is TGTGCTAGCAGCGCGTCGGGGGATGGAGAGCAGTACTTC.

The gene calls are TRBV4-1 and TRBJ2-3; 16 bases agree with TRBD2. This CDR3 has 20 residues. The germline V gene encodes CDR1 MGHRA and CDR2 YSYEKL. With V trimmed by 1 base and J by 0 bases, 7 bases remained unmatched. The CDR3 region has the DNA TGCGCCAGCAGCCAAGCTGGGACTAGCGGGGGGGCTTCCAGCACAGATACGCAGTATTTT. Protein: CASSQAGTSGGASSTDTQYF.

The chain links TRBV4-2 to TRBJ2-5, with D hard to call. In germline, CDR1 is LGHNA, CDR2 YNFKEQ. This CDR3 comprises 15 residues. The V gene lost 1 base and the J gene lost 0 bases, with 9 bases spanning the gap. The CDR3 region is CASSQAEGDQETQYF. The CDR3 DNA reads as TGTGCCAGCAGCCAAGCGGAAGGAGACCAAGAGACCCAGTACTTC.

This chain uses TRBV7-9 with TRBJ1-2, with 7 nucleotides matching TRBD1. V was clipped by 3 bases and J by 6 bases; unmatched bases: 7. The CDR3 sequence is 14 residues long. The germline CDR1 and CDR2 sequences are SEHNR and FQNEAQ (reference sequence). CDR3 DNA sequence: TGTGCCAGCAGCTTTGGCAGGGGGACAGATGGCTACACCTTC. This encodes CASSFGRGTDGYTF.

This chain uses TRBV4-1 with TRBJ1-2, with 8 nucleotides matching TRBD1. Germline loops: CDR1 MGHRA, CDR2 YSYEKL. The V gene end was trimmed by 1 base and the J gene end by 2 bases; junction bases not matched to a gene: 6. This CDR3 is 16 amino acids long. CDR3 sequence (DNA): TGCGCCAGCAGCCAAGGGGGCCAGGGGGCAAACTATGGCTACACCTTC. It codes for CASSQGGQGANYGYTF.

The chain recombines TRBV4-2 with TRBJ2-5; 10 bases fit TRBD2. V lost 3 bases and J lost 0; bases outside the gene matches: 4. The CDR3 runs 16 residues. Germline values: CDR1 LGHNA, CDR2 YNFKEQ. CDR3 coding DNA: TGTGCCAGCAGCCAGTCAGCGGGGGGGAACCAAGAGACCCAGTACTTC. This gives the protein CASSQSAGGNQETQYF.